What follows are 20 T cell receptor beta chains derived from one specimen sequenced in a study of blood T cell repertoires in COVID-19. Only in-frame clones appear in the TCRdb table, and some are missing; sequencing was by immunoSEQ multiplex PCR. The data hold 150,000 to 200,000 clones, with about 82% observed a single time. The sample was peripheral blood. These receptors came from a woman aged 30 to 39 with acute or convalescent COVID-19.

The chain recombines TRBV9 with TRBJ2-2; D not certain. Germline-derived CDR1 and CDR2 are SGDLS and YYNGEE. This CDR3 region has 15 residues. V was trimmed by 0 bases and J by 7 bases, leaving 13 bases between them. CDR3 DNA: TGTGCCAGCAGCGTAGGTTCACTTTCAAGCGGGGAGCTGTTTTTT. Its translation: CASSVGSLSSGELFF. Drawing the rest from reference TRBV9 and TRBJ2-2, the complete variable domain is DSGVTQTPKHLITATGQRVTLRCSPRSGDLSVYWYQQSLDQGLQFLIQYYNGEERAKGNILERFSAQQFPDLHSELNLSSLELGDSALYFCASSVGSLSSGELFFGEGSRLTVL.

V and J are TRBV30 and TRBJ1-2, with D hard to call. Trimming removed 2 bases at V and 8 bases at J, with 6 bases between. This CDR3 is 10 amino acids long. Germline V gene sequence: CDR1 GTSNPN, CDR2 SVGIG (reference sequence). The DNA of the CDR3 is TGTGCCTGGAGTTCCATCGGCTACACCTTC. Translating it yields CAWSSIGYTF. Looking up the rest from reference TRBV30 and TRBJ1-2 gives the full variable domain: SQTIHQWPATLVQPVGSPLSLECTVEGTSNPNLYWYRQAAGRGLQLLFYSVGIGQISSEVPQNLSASRPQDRQFILSSKKLLLSDSGFYLCAWSSIGYTFGSGTRLTVV.

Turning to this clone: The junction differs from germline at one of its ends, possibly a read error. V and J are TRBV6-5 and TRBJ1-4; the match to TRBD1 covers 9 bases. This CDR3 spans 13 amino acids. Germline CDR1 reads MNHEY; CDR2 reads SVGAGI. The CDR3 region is CATSSGQGEKLFF. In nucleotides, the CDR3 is TGTGCCACCAGTTCGGGACAGGGTGAAAAACTGTTTTTT.

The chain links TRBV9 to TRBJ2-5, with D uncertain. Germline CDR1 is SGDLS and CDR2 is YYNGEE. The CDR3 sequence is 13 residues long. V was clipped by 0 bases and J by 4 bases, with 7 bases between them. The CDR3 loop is CASSVGQIETQYF. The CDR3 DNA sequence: TGTGCCAGCAGCGTAGGCCAGATAGAGACCCAGTACTTC.

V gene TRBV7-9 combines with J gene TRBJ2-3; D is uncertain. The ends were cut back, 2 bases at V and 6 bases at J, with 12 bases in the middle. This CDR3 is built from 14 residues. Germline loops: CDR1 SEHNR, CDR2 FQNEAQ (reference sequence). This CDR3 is CASSLIGERDTQYF. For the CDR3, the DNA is TGTGCCAGCAGCTTAATCGGAGAAAGGGATACGCAGTATTTT.

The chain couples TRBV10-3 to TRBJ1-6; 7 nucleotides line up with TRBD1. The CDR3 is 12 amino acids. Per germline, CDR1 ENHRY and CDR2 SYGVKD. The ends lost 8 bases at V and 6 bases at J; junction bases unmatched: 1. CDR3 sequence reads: CAIAGGNSPLHF. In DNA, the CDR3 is TGTGCCATCGCAGGGGGTAATTCACCCCTCCACTTT.

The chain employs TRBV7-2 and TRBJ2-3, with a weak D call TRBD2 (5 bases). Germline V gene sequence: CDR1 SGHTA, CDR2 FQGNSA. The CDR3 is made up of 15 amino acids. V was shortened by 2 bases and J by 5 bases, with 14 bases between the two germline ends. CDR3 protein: CASSLSILVLDTQYF. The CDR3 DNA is TGTGCCAGCAGCTTATCAATACTAGTGCTAGATACGCAGTATTTT.

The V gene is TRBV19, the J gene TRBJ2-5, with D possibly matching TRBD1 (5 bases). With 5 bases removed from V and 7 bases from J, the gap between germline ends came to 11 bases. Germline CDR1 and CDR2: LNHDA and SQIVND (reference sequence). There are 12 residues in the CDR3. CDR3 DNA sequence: TGTGCCAGTAGTCCGAGAACAGGGACCCAGTACTTC. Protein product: CASSPRTGTQYF. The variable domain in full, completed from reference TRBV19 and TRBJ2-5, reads DGGITQSPKYLFRKEGQNVTLSCEQNLNHDAMYWYRQDPGQGLRLIYYSQIVNDFQKGDIAEGYSVSREKKESFPLTVTSAQKNPTAFYLCASSPRTGTQYFGPGTRLLVL.

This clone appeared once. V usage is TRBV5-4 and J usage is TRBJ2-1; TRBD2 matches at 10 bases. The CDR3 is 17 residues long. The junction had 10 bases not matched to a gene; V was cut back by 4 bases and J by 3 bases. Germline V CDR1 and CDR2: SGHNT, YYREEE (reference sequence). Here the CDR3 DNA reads TGTGCCAGCAGCCTACGGCATAGCGGGGGGCTCTACAATGAGCAGTTCTTC. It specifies CASSLRHSGGLYNEQFF.

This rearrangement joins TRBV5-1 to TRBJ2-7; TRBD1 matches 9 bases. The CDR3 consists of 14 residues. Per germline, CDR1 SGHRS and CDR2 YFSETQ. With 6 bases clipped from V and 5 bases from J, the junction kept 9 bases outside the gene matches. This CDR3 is CASTRKDRGHEQYF. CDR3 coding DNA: TGCGCCAGCACACGAAAGGACAGGGGCCACGAGCAGTACTTC.

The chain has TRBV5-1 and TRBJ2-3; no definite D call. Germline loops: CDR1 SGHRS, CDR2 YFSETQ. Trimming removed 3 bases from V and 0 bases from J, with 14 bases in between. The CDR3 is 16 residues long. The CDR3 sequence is CASSSATGFSTDTQYF. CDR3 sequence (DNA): TGCGCCAGCAGCTCAGCAACGGGTTTTAGCACAGATACGCAGTATTTT. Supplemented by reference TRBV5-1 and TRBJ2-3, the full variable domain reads KAGVTQTPRYLIKTRGQQVTLSCSPISGHRSVSWYQQTPGQGLQFLFEYFSETQRNKGNFPGRFSGRQFSNSRSEMNVSTLELGDSALYLCASSSATGFSTDTQYFGPGTRLTVL.

The CDR3 sequence is CASSLASRGTGTYTQYF. CDR3 DNA: TGCGCCAGCAGCTTGGCCAGTCGCGGGACAGGGACCTATACGCAGTATTTT. This rearrangement joins TRBV5-1 to TRBJ2-3, with 9 bases that match TRBD1. V trimming: 0 bases; J trimming: 7 bases; junction bases outside the gene matches: 12. This CDR3 is 17 amino acids long. Germline V gene data show CDR1 as SGHRS and CDR2 as YFSETQ.

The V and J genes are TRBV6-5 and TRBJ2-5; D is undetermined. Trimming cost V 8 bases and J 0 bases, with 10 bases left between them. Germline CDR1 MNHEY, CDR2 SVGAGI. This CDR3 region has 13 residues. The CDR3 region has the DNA TGTGCCAGCGCAAGGCAGGACCAAGAGACCCAGTACTTC. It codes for CASARQDQETQYF.

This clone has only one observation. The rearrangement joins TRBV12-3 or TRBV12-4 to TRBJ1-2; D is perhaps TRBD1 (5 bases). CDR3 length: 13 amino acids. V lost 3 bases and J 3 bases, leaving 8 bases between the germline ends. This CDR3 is CASSLGQHYGYTF. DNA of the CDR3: TGTGCCAGCAGTTTGGGGCAGCACTATGGCTACACCTTC.

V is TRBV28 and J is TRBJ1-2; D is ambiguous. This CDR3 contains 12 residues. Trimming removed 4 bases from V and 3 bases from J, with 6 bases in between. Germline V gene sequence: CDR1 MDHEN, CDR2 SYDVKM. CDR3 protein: CASSSRDYGYTF. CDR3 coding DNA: TGTGCCAGCAGTTCGAGGGACTATGGCTACACCTTC.

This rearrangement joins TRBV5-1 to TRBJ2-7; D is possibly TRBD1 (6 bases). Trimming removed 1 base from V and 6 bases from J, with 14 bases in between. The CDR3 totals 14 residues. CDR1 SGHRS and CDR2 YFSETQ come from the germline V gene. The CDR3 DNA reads TGCGCCAGCAGCTTGAACGCCATAGGGGGCGAGCAGTACTTC. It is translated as CASSLNAIGGEQYF. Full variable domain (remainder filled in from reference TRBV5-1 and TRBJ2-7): KAGVTQTPRYLIKTRGQQVTLSCSPISGHRSVSWYQQTPGQGLQFLFEYFSETQRNKGNFPGRFSGRQFSNSRSEMNVSTLELGDSALYLCASSLNAIGGEQYFGPGTRLTVT.

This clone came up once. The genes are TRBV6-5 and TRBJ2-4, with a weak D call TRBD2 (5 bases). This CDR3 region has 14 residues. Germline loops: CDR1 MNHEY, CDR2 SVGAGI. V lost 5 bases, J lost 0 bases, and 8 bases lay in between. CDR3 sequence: CASSPRVAKNIQYF. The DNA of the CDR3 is TGTGCCAGCAGTCCGAGGGTAGCCAAAAACATTCAGTACTTC.

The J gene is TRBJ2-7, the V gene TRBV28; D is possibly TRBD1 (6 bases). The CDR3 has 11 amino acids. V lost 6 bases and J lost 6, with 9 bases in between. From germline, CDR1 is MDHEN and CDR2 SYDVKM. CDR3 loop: CASSRGREQYF. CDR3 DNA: TGTGCCAGCAGCAGGGGCCGCGAGCAGTACTTC.

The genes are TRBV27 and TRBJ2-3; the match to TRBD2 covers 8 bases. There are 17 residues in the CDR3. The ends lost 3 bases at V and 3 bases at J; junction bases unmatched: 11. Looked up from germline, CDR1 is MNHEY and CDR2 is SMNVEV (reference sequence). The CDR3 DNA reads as TGTGCCAGCAGTTTGGAACCGGGAGGGCCGAGAACAGATACGCAGTATTTT. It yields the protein CASSLEPGGPRTDTQYF.

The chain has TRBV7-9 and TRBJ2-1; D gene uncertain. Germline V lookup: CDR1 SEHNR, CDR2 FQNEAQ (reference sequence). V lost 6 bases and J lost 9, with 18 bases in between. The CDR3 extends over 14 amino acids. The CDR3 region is CASSQPTARGEQFF. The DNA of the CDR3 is TGTGCCAGCAGTCAACCGACCGCGCGCGGTGAGCAGTTCTTC.